Listed below are T cell receptor beta chains from one sample, sequenced in a study of human T cells and chemical hapten exposure. TCRdb analysed the RACE reads with MiXCR anew, one entry per CDR3 protein. The profile shows 360,000 or so distinct CDR3 sequences, about 6% of them singletons. The source was whole blood, collected in connection with sensitization to the hapten diphenylcyclopropenone (DPC). Receptor source: a young woman with alopecia areata. Some clones in this sample may be carry-over from other donors' samples. Both conserved end residues are part of each CDR3. The D gene is left open where the match is weak. A row's size may be missing; if present it is once, few, many or a size class.

CDR3nt	CDR3aa	j_gene	abundance	v_gene	d_gene
TGTGCCAGCAGCCTCCACCGACTATCCCGGGAGTATTTT	CASSLHRLSREYF	TRBJ2-3	many	TRBV27	.
TGCAGCGTAGCCGACAGGTCCAAAAACATTCAGTACTTC	CSVADRSKNIQYF	TRBJ2-4	many	TRBV29-1	.
TGCAGCGCTCTGACAGGGGTTGATGAAAAACTGTTTTTT	CSALTGVDEKLFF	TRBJ1-4	few	TRBV29-1	TRBD1
TGTGCCAGCAGTTTTGAACACCGTTATGGCTACACCTTC	CASSFEHRYGYTF	TRBJ1-2	many	TRBV7-6	.
TGTGCCATCGACTCCGGGGATCCGGGCAGTAATTCACCCCTCCACTTT	CAIDSGDPGSNSPLHF	TRBJ1-6	many	TRBV7-9	.
TGCGCCAGCAGCCATCAACAGGGAAGGGACGACGAGCAGTACTTC	CASSHQQGRDDEQYF	TRBJ2-7	few	TRBV5-1	.
TGTGCCAGCAGTTCAACCGGAGCCTATGGCTACACCTTC	CASSSTGAYGYTF	TRBJ1-2	many	TRBV6-5	.
TGCGCCAGCGGGACAGGGGAAAATGAAAAACTGTTTTTT	CASGTGENEKLFF	TRBJ1-4	few	TRBV5-1	TRBD1
TGCGCCAGCAGCCAAAATAGACGGAATGAAGCTTTCTTT	CASSQNRRNEAFF	TRBJ1-1	.	TRBV4-1	.
TGTGCCACCAGCAGTGGGACTAAATACACAGATACGCAGTATTTT	CATSSGTKYTDTQYF	TRBJ2-3	few	TRBV15	TRBD2
TGTGCCAGCAGTTACCTGGGTACCAAAAACATTCAGTACTTC	CASSYLGTKNIQYF	TRBJ2-4	.	TRBV6-2/TRBV6-3	.
TGTGCCAGCTCACTCGTCCTAAACGAGGCGGCAGATACGCAGTATTTT	CASSLVLNEAADTQYF	TRBJ2-3	.	TRBV18	.
TGTGCCAGCTCACCACCGGCTAGCGGGGTTCAAGATACGCAGTATTTT	CASSPPASGVQDTQYF	TRBJ2-3	many	TRBV18	TRBD2
TGTGCCAGCAGCGTAGATCAGGGGGCAACAGATACGCAGTATTTT	CASSVDQGATDTQYF	TRBJ2-3	many	TRBV9	TRBD1
TGTGCCAGCAGCTCCCGAGCGGGGGGGCGTAGCACAGATACGCAGTATTTT	CASSSRAGGRSTDTQYF	TRBJ2-3	.	TRBV5-4	TRBD2
TGTGCCAGCAGCTTGGACCCGATCCCTATGAACACTGAAGCTTTCTTT	CASSLDPIPMNTEAFF	TRBJ1-1	many	TRBV5-6	.
TGTGCCAGCAGCGTACTTCTAGGACAGGCCTCTGAAGCTTTCTTT	CASSVLLGQASEAFF	TRBJ1-1	.	TRBV9	TRBD1
TGTGCCGCCGGGACTTTAGAAGAGACCCAGTACTTC	CAAGTLEETQYF	TRBJ2-5	.	TRBV10-3	.
TGTGCCAGCAGTTCCCACTCCACCCCGGGCACCGGGGAGCTGTTTTTT	CASSSHSTPGTGELFF	TRBJ2-2	.	TRBV28	.